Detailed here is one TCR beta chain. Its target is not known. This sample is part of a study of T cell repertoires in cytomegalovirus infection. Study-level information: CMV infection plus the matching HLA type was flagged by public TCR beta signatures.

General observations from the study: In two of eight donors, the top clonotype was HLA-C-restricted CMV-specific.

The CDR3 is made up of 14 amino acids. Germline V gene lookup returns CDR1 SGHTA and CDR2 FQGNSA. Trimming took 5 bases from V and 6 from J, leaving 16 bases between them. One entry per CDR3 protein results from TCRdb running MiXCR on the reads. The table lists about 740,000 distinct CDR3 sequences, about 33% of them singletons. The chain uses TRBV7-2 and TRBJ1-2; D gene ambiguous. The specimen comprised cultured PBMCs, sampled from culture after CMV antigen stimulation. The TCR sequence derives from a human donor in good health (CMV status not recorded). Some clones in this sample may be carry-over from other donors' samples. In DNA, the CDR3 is TGTGCCAGCAGCGCTCGGAGAGGGTCGGATGGCTACACCTTC. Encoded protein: CASSARRGSDGYTF.